These T cell receptor beta chains were read from a single sample in a study of blood T cell repertoires in COVID-19. Repertoires were generated with immunoSEQ multiplex PCR, while TCRdb's copy carries only in-frame clones and drops some. The sample holds approximately 150,000 clones, 85% seen once. Sequences were obtained from peripheral blood. The receptor source for this set is a woman at least 80 years old with COVID-19, enrolled during active disease. The CDR3 runs from the conserved cysteine through the conserved F or W. The D gene is left open where the match is weak. Clone size is given for some rows only: seen once, a few or many times, or a class if the clone is expanded.

CDR3 DNA | CDR3 protein | J gene | D gene | clone size | V gene
TGCGCCAGCAGCTTGGCAGGGACTAGCGGGTACAATGAGCAGTTCTTC | CASSLAGTSGYNEQFF | TRBJ2-1 | TRBD2 | . | TRBV5-1
TGCAGCGTCGTCCATCGTCTCACGGACACTGAAGCTTTCTTT | CSVVHRLTDTEAFF | TRBJ1-1 | . | once | TRBV29-1
TGTGCCAGCTCACCGGGGGGACAGGGGGCAGATACGCAGTATTTT | CASSPGGQGADTQYF | TRBJ2-3 | TRBD1 | once | TRBV18
TGTGCCAGCAGCACTAACAGGGGGCATGGAAACACCATATATTTT | CASSTNRGHGNTIYF | TRBJ1-3 | TRBD1 | . | TRBV3-1/TRBV3-2
TGTGCCAGCAGTTCTTGGGGGCTTAGGAGCTATGGCTACACCTTC | CASSSWGLRSYGYTF | TRBJ1-2 | . | once | TRBV27
TGTGCCAGCAGTTACATGGAGGTGCGGAGGAATTCACCCCTCCACTTT | CASSYMEVRRNSPLHF | TRBJ1-6 | . | . | TRBV6-2/TRBV6-3
TGTGCCAGCAGTTTCCGGACAGCTCACACTGAAGCTTTCTTT | CASSFRTAHTEAFF | TRBJ1-1 | . | . | TRBV6-5
TGTGCCAGTAGCGTACAGGGGTTGAGCACTGAAGCTTTCTTT | CASSVQGLSTEAFF | TRBJ1-1 | TRBD1 | . | TRBV19
TGCGCCAGCAGTGACGTCTGGGGGGGTTTCCATGGCTACACCTTC | CASSDVWGGFHGYTF | TRBJ1-2 | . | . | TRBV10-1
TGTGCCAGCAGCCACGACAGGGGGGAAGAAAAACTGTTTTTT | CASSHDRGEEKLFF | TRBJ1-4 | TRBD1 | . | TRBV27
TGTGCCAGCAGCCCGAACCCAGGAGAGACCCAGTACTTC | CASSPNPGETQYF | TRBJ2-5 | . | . | TRBV9
TGTGCCAGCAGTGCTACCTGGAGCAATCAGCCCCAGCATTTT | CASSATWSNQPQHF | TRBJ1-5 | . | once | TRBV2
TGTGCCAGCAGCGGATCCGGGACTAAAACAGATACGCAGTATTTT | CASSGSGTKTDTQYF | TRBJ2-3 | TRBD2 | . | TRBV9
TGTGCCAGCAGTGAAGCGGGGACAGGAACCTACGAGCAGTACTTC | CASSEAGTGTYEQYF | TRBJ2-7 | TRBD1 | . | TRBV6-1
TGCGCCAGCAGCCCAGGGGACGGCGGTACGCAGTATTTT | CASSPGDGGTQYF | TRBJ2-3 | . | . | TRBV5-1
TGTGCCAGCAGTGTCACAGGGGTTTATCAGCCCCAGCATTTT | CASSVTGVYQPQHF | TRBJ1-5 | TRBD1 | . | TRBV6-4
TGTGCCAGCTCCCCAGGCTCTGGGAACACTGAAGCTTTCTTT | CASSPGSGNTEAFF | TRBJ1-1 | . | . | TRBV18
TGCGCCAGCAGCCCGGACAGGATGAACACTGAAGCTTTCTTT | CASSPDRMNTEAFF | TRBJ1-1 | TRBD1 | . | TRBV5-1
TGTGCCAGCAGCTTGTCCCAGGGCCATGGCTACACCTTC | CASSLSQGHGYTF | TRBJ1-2 | . | few | TRBV6-4
TGCGCCAGCGAGAGACTAGCGGGGGGCAACACCGGGGAGCTGTTTTTT | CASERLAGGNTGELFF | TRBJ2-2 | TRBD2 | . | TRBV5-1
TGCGCCAGCAGCCGAACCGGGACTAGGGAAATTCAGTACTTC | CASSRTGTREIQYF | TRBJ2-4 | TRBD2 | . | TRBV4-1
TGTGCCAGCACGGGAGGGCACTATGGCTACACCTTC | CASTGGHYGYTF | TRBJ1-2 | . | . | TRBV28
TGTGCCAGCATAGTCTCGCGGCCAGTGTCCCGCTACACCTTC | CASIVSRPVSRYTF | TRBJ1-2 | . | . | TRBV2
TGTGCCATCAGCCCTGCTTGGGGGACAGGGGACACCGGGGAGCTGTTTTTT | CAISPAWGTGDTGELFF | TRBJ2-2 | TRBD1 | . | TRBV10-3
TGTGCCAGTAGTATAACGGGGGGGTCAGGGACGCAGTATTTT | CASSITGGSGTQYF | TRBJ2-3 | TRBD2 | . | TRBV19
TGTGCCAGCAGTCTGACTAGCGGGAGTGGCTATGAGCAGTTCTTC | CASSLTSGSGYEQFF | TRBJ2-1 | TRBD2 | . | TRBV2
TGTGCCAGCAGCGTAGGACTAGCGGACAATGAGCAGTTCTTC | CASSVGLADNEQFF | TRBJ2-1 | TRBD2 | . | TRBV9